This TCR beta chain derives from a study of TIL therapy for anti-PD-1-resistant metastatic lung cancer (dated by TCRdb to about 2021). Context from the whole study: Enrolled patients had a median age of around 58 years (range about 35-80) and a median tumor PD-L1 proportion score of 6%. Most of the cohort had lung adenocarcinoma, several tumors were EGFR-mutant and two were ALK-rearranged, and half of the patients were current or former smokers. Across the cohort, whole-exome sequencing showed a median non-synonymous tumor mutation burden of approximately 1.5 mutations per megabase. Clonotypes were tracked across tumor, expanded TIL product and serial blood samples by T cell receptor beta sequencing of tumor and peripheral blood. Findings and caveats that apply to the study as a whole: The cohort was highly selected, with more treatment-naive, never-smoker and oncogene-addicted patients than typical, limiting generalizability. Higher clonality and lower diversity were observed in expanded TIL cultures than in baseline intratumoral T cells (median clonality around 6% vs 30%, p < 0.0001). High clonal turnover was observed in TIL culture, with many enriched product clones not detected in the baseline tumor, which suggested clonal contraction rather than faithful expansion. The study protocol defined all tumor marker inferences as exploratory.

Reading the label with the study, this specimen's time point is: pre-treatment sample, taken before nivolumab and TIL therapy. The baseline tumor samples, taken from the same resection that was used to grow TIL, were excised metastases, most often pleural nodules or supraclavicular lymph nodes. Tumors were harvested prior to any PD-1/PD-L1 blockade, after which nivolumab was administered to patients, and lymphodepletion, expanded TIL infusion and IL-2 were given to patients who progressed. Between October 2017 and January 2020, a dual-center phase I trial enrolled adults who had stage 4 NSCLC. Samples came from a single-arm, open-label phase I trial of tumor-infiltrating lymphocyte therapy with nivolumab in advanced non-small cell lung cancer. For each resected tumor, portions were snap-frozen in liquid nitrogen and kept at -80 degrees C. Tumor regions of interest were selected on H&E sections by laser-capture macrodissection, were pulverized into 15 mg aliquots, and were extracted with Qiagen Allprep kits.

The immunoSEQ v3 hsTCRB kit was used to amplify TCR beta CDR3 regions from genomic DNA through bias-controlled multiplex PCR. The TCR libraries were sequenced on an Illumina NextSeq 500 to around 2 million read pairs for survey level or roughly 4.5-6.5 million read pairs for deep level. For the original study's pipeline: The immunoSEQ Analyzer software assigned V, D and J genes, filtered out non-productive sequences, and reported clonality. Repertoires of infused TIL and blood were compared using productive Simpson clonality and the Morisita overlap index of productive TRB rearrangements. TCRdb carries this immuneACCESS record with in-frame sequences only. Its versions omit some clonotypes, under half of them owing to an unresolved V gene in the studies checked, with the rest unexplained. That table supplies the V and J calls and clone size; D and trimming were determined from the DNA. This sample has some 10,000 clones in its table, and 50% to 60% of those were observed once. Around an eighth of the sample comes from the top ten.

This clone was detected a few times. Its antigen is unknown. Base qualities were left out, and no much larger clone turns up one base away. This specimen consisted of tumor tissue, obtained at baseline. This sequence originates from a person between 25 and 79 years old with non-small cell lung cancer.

CDR3 region: CASSLSTSGEETQYF. The bases read TGCGCCAGCAGCTTGTCGACTAGCGGGGAAGAGACCCAGTACTTC. In this chain, TRBV5-1 is recombined with TRBJ2-5; 11 bases in the middle match TRBD2. Counted from cysteine to phenylalanine, this CDR3 has 15 amino acids. CDR3 DNA only is kept here, 45 bases in frame from base 1. The germline V and J ends show losses of 1 base and 3 bases respectively, and no gene match explains 2 bases of the junction. The germline V gene gives CDR1 as SGHRS and CDR2 as YFSETQ.